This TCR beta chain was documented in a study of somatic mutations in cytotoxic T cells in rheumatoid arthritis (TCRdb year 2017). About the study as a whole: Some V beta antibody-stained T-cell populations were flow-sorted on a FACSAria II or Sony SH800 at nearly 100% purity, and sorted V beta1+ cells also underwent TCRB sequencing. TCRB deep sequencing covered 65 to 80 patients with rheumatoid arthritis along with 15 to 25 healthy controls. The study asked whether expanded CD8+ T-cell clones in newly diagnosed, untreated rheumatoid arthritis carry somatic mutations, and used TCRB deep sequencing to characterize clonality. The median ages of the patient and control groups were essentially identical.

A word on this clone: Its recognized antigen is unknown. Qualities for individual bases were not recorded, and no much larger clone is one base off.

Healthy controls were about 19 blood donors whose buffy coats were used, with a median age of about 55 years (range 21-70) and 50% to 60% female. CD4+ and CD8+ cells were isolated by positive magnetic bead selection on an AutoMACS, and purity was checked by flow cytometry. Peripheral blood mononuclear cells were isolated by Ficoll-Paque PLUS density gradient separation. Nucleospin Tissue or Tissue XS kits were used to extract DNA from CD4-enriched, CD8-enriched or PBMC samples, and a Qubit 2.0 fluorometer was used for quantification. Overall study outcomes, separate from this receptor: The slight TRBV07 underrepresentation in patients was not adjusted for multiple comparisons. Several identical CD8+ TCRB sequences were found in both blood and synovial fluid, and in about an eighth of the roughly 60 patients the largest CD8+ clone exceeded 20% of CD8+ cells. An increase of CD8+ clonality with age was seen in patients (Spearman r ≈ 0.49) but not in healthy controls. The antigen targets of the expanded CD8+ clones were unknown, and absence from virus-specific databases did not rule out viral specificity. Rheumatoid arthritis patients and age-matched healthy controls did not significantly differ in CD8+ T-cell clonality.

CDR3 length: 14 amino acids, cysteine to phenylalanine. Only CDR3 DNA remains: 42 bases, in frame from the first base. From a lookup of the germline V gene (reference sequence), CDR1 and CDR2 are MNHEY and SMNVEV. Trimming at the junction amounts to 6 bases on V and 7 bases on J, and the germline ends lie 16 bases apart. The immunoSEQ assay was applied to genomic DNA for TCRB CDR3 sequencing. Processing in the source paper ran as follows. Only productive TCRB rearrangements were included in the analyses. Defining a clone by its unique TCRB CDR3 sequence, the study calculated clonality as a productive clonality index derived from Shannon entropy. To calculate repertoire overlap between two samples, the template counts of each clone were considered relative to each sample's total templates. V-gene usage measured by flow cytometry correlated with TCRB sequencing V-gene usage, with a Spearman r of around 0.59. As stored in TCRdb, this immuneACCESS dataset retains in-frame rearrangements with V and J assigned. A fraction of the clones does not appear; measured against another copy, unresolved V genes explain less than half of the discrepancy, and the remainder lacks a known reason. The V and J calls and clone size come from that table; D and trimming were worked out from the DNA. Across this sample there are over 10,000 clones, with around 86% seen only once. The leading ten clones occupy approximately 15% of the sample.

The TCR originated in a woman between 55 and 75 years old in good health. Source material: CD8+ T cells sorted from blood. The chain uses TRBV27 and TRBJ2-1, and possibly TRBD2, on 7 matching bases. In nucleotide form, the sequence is TGTGCCAGCAGCCCTGAGGGGGGGCGGAATGAGCAGTTCTTC. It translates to CASSPEGGRNEQFF.